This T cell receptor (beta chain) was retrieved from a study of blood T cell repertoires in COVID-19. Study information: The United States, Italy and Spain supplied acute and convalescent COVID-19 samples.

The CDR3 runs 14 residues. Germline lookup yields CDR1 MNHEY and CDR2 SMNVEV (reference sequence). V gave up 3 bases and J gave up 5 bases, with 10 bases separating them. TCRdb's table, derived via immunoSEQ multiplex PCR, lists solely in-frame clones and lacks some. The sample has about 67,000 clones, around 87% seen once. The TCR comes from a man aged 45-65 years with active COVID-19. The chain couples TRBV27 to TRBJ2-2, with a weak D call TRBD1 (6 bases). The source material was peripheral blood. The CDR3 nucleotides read TGTGCCAGCAGTTTCAGGGGATGGACCGGGGAGCTGTTTTTT. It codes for CASSFRGWTGELFF.